These 14 T cell receptor beta chains originate from one sample sequenced in a study of long-term antiretroviral therapy in people with HIV. An immunoSEQ assay, version v3.0, was performed at survey level. Using immunoSEQ multiplex PCR, the repertoire was profiled, and TCRdb retains in-frame clones only, with some absent. The sample lists around 27,000 clones, almost 85% occurring once. Sequenced here: unsorted PBMCs, sampled 1.1 years before starting antiretroviral therapy. All receptors come from a woman aged 25 to 39 with HIV.

J is TRBJ1-6 and V is TRBV11-2; 9 bases are shared with TRBD1. CDR3 size: 15 residues. Losses at the gene ends were 7 bases for V and 6 bases for J; bases not matched to a gene: 7. Germline V gene sequence: CDR1 SGHAT, CDR2 FQNNGV. CDR3 in amino acids: CASNSRDRVNSPLHF. DNA for the CDR3: TGTGCCAGCAACAGCCGGGACAGGGTTAATTCACCCCTCCACTTT.

This clone was seen just once. The chain links TRBV7-3 to TRBJ2-3, with TRBD2 as a possible D gene (7 bases). The CDR3 has 16 amino acids. Trimming took off 3 bases at V and 4 bases at J, with 17 bases between the two ends. CDR1 SGHTA and CDR2 FQGTGA come from the germline V gene. The CDR3 region is CASSLVGGAMADTQYF. The DNA of the CDR3 is TGTGCCAGCAGCTTGGTTGGGGGGGCGATGGCAGATACGCAGTATTTT.

This clone was counted between two and nine times. The same CDR3 is also encoded by other DNA sequences in this sample. The J gene is TRBJ1-1, the V gene TRBV7-9; D uncertain. This CDR3 comprises 15 residues. Trimming removed 1 base at V and 1 base at J, with 10 bases between. The V gene's germline CDR1 is SEHNR and CDR2 FQNEAQ (reference sequence). The CDR3 DNA reads as TGTGCCAGCAGCTTAGTGGCAGGTGGGAACACTGAAGCTTTCTTT. This codes for CASSLVAGGNTEAFF.

The gene calls are TRBV5-6 and TRBJ1-1; the match to TRBD1 covers 7 bases. The V gene end was trimmed by 4 bases and the J gene end by 2 bases; junction bases not matched to a gene: 8. This CDR3 has 15 residues. Germline V lookup: CDR1 SGHDT, CDR2 YYEEEE. The CDR3 reads CASSPIRTGNTEAFF. The CDR3, as DNA: TGTGCCAGCAGCCCTATAAGGACAGGTAACACTGAAGCTTTCTTT.

CDR3 residues: CASSVDRVYGYTF. The CDR3 DNA sequence: TGCGCCAGCAGCGTGGACAGAGTCTATGGCTACACCTTC. The chain couples TRBV5-1 to TRBJ1-2; D might be TRBD1 (6 bases). V was shortened by 4 bases and J by 4 bases, with 11 bases between the two germline ends. Germline loops: CDR1 SGHRS, CDR2 YFSETQ. This CDR3 has 13 residues.

J is TRBJ1-2 and V is TRBV2, with a tentative D call TRBD1 (5 bases). The CDR3 runs to 15 residues. Trimming took 5 bases from V and 5 from J, leaving 18 bases between them. Germline CDR1 and CDR2: SNHLY and FYNNEI. Here the CDR3 DNA reads TGTGCCAGCAGTCCAGGGACTGCCTCCGATTATGGCTACACCTTC. Protein sequence: CASSPGTASDYGYTF.

V gene TRBV2 combines with J gene TRBJ2-1; D unresolved. Trimming left V 3 bases short and J 1 base short, with 16 bases between. CDR3 length: 17 amino acids. Germline V CDR1 and CDR2: SNHLY, FYNNEI. The DNA of the CDR3 is TGTGCCAGCAGTGACGGTTTCCCCACCGGGTCCTACAATGAGCAGTTCTTC. This gives the protein CASSDGFPTGSYNEQFF.

The V gene is TRBV18, the J gene TRBJ2-3; D is uncertain. Trimming took 1 base from V and 3 from J, leaving 5 bases between them. Germline V CDR1 and CDR2: KGHSH, LQKENI. This CDR3 spans 13 amino acids. The CDR3 spells CASSPLITDTQYF. The DNA for the CDR3 is TGTGCCAGCTCACCACTTATAACAGATACGCAGTATTTT.

The chain combines TRBV6-1 with TRBJ2-7; TRBD2 is a possible D gene (6 bases). The V end lost 4 bases, the J end lost 0 bases, and 16 bases lay between the germline ends. The germline V gene encodes CDR1 MNHNS and CDR2 SASEGT. The length of the CDR3 is 16 residues. The CDR3 is CASSALYRGSSYEQYV. CDR3 coding DNA: TGTGCCAGCAGTGCCCTGTACCGGGGGAGCTCCTACGAGCAGTACGTC.

The chain is built from TRBV28 and TRBJ2-7; no clear D gene. The germline gives CDR1 MDHEN, CDR2 SYDVKM. This CDR3 contains 12 residues. V lost 8 bases to trimming and J lost 1 base, with 9 bases between them. The DNA of the CDR3 is TGTGCCAGCTCTGGCCTTTCCTACGAGCAGTACTTC. Translation gives CASSGLSYEQYF.

This clone was seen once. CDR3 in DNA: TGCGCCAGCAGCCAAGAATTGGGCTTCGGAAACTCTGGAAACACCATATATTTT. Protein product: CASSQELGFGNSGNTIYF. The J gene is TRBJ1-3, the V gene TRBV4-1; D is ambiguous. This CDR3 comprises 18 residues. Per germline, CDR1 MGHRA and CDR2 YSYEKL. V was shortened by 0 bases and J by 0 bases, with 15 bases between the two germline ends.

V gene TRBV6-5 combines with J gene TRBJ1-1, with 11 bases that match TRBD1. J was trimmed by 2 bases and V by 0 bases; bases with no gene match: 2. The CDR3 spans 16 residues. Germline V gene data show CDR1 as MNHEY and CDR2 as SVGAGI. CDR3 loop: CASSYSRTGGNTEAFF. CDR3 bases: TGTGCCAGCAGTTACTCTAGGACAGGGGGCAACACTGAAGCTTTCTTT.

This chain joins TRBV19 and TRBJ1-2; perhaps TRBD1 as D (5 bases). CDR3 length: 14 amino acids. Trimming shortened V by 5 bases and J by 4 bases, and 14 bases separated the two germline ends. Per germline, CDR1 LNHDA and CDR2 SQIVND (reference sequence). The CDR3 DNA reads TGTGCCAGTAGTGGGGGGGGGAAAAGCTATGGCTACACCTTC. Encoded protein: CASSGGGKSYGYTF.

This clone turned up a few times. The chain is built from TRBV5-1 and TRBJ1-1; tentatively, D is TRBD1 (5 bases). The CDR3 sequence is 15 residues long. Per germline, CDR1 SGHRS and CDR2 YFSETQ. V was clipped by 4 bases and J by 4 bases, with 17 bases between them. The CDR3 DNA reads as TGCGCCAGCAGCGCGGGGCACACTACGGGCACTGAAGCTTTCTTT. Encoded protein: CASSAGHTTGTEAFF.